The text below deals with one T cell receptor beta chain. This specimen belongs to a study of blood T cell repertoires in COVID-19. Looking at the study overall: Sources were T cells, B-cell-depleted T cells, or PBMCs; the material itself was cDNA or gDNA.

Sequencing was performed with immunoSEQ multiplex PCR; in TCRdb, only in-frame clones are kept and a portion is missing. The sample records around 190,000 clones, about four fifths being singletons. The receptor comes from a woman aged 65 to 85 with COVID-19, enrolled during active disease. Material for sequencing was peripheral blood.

CDR3 in DNA: TGCAGCGTTGAAGGTTCCGGGACAGGGTACAACTACGAGCAGTACTTC. Its translation: CSVEGSGTGYNYEQYF. The chain is built from TRBV29-1 and TRBJ2-7; 9 bases align to TRBD1. CDR3 length: 16 residues. CDR1 and CDR2 (germline): SQVTM, ANQGSEA. V was clipped by 1 base and J by 3 bases; unmatched bases: 10.